This TCR beta chain comes out of a study of T cells in localized non-small cell lung cancer. General study findings and limits: Because only a single region of the tumor was sequenced, heterogeneity remains possible.

Some clones are missing from TCRdb's copy, which holds only in-frame ones; the method was immunoSEQ multiplex PCR. The data contain about 4,500 clones, about 29% of them singletons. This clone ranks as medium-sized. Its antigen is unknown. This CDR3 has 14 residues. V lost 7 bases and J 1 base, leaving 13 bases between the germline ends. The germline gives CDR1 MNHGY, CDR2 SAAAGT. The sequence derives from a male donor older than 55 with stage I lung adenocarcinoma. This sample comprised lung tumor tissue, obtained before any cancer treatment. The V call is TRBV6-8, the J call TRBJ1-2; maybe TRBD1 (5 bases). DNA of the CDR3: TGTGCCAGCAAGGTCAGGGCATATAACTATGGCTACACCTTC. The encoded protein is CASKVRAYNYGYTF.